A single T cell receptor beta chain is shown here with its context. What it binds is unknown. Data came from immunoSEQ multiplex PCR; TCRdb stores just in-frame clones and leaves some out. This sample carries some 140,000 clones, about nine tenths of them seen once, and the ten largest clones take roughly 5%. These data belong to a study of T cell responses to AZD1222 COVID-19 vaccine. Findings of the study overall: Reportedly, nearly half of unique spike TCRs recognized epitopes outside B.1.351/B.1.1.7 mutations. Receipt of two AZD1222 doses was followed by a rise in Spike-specific TCR breadth and depth. Donors were mostly white British, more females; clonal diversity possibly underestimated. Repertoires were sampled only after the peak T cell response.

The sequencing used peripheral blood, collected on day 0 of MenACWY control vaccination. This TCR was sampled from an adult in good health.

The CDR3 reads CASSQERARSPSGELFF. The CDR3 region has the DNA TGTGCCAGCAGCCAAGAAAGGGCCCGCTCACCCTCCGGGGAGCTGTTTTTT. The chain recombines TRBV14 with TRBJ2-2; unclear D gene. Germline CDR1 is SGHDN and CDR2 is FVKESK. V was trimmed by 0 bases and J by 6 bases, leaving 17 bases between them. The CDR3 has 17 amino acids.